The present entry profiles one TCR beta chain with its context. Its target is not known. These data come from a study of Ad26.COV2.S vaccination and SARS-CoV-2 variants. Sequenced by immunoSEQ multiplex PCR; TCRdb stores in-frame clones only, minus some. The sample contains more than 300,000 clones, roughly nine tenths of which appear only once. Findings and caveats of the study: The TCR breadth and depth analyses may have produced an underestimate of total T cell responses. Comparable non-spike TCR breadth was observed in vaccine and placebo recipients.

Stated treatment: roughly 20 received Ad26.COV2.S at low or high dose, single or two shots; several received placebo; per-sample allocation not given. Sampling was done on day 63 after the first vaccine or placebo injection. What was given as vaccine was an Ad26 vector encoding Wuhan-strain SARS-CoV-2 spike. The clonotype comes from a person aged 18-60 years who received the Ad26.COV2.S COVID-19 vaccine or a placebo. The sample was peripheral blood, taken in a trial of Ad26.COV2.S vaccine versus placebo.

Written as DNA, the CDR3 is TGTGCCAGCAGCTTAGTTTGGGGCTCGGAGACCCAGTACTTC. Amino acids: CASSLVWGSETQYF. This chain connects TRBV7-8 to TRBJ2-5, with D tentatively TRBD1 (5 bases). Germline V lookup: CDR1 SGHVS, CDR2 FQNEAQ. Between the trimmed V and J ends, which lost 1 base and 5 bases, there was a span of 11 bases. This CDR3 has 14 residues.